This T cell receptor (beta chain) is drawn from a study of cytomegalovirus exposure and HLA in healthy donors. Study details: Membership in the Caucasian-associated ancestry cluster was found for around 81% of roughly 360 genotyped donors.

The PCR used 60 Vbeta and 13 Jbeta primers. Method: immunoSEQ multiplex PCR; TCRdb's copy keeps in-frame clones and lacks some. The table for this sample gives about 200,000 clones. Germline CDR1 WSHSY, CDR2 SAAADI. The CDR3 spans 16 residues. The junction had 7 bases not matched to a gene; V was cut back by 6 bases and J by 0 bases. Sequenced material: PBMCs. The clonotype comes from a man younger than 40 in good health and CMV-seronegative. The V gene is TRBV10-2, the J gene TRBJ2-7; 11 bases are shared with TRBD2. DNA of the CDR3: TGCGCCAGCAGAGCCGGACTAGCGGGTGACTCCTACGAGCAGTACTTC. Translating it yields CASRAGLAGDSYEQYF.